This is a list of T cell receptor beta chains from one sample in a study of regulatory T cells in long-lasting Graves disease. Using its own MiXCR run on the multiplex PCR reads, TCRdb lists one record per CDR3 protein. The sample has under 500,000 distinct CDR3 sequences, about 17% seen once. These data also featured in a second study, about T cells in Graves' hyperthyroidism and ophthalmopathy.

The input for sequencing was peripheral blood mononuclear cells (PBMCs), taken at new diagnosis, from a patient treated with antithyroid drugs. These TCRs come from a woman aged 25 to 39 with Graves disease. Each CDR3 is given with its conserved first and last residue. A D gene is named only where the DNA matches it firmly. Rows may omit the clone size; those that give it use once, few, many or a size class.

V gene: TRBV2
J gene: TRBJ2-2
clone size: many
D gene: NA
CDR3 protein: CASKTPGTRTGELFF
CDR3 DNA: TGTGCCAGCAAGACCCCGGGGACAAGGACCGGGGAGCTGTTTTTT

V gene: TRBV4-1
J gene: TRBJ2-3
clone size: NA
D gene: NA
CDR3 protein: CASSQYGEDTQYF
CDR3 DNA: TGCGCCAGCAGCCAATACGGCGAGGATACGCAGTATTTT

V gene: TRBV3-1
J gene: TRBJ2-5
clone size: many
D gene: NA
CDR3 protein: CASSQVGQETQYF
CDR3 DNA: TGTGCCAGCAGCCAAGTGGGACAAGAGACCCAGTACTTC

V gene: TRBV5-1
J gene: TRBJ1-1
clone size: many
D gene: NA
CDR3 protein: CASSRQASPEAFF
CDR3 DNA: TGCGCCAGCAGCCGACAGGCATCCCCTGAAGCTTTCTTT

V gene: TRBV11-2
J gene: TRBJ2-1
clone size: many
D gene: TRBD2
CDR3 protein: CASSRLAGGPESYNEQFF
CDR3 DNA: TGTGCCAGCAGCCGACTAGCGGGAGGGCCTGAATCCTACAATGAGCAGTTCTTC

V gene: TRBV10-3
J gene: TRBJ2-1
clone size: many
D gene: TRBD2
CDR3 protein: CAINPGQGGSGTSGKTYNEQFF
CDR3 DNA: TGTGCCATCAATCCGGGACAGGGGGGTTCCGGGACTAGCGGGAAGACCTACAATGAGCAGTTCTTC

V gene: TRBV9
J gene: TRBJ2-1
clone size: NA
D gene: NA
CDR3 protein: CASTVGVPSSYNEQFF
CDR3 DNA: TGTGCCAGCACCGTAGGGGTTCCGAGCTCCTACAATGAGCAGTTCTTC

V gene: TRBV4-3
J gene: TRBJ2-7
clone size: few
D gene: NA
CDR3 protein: CASTTNKPGTRSYEQYF
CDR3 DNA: TGCGCCAGCACCACCAATAAACCCGGGACTCGCTCCTACGAGCAGTACTTC

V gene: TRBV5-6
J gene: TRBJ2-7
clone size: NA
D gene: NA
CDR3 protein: CASSLVGHADYEQYF
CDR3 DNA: TGTGCCAGCAGCTTGGTTGGACATGCAGACTACGAGCAGTACTTC

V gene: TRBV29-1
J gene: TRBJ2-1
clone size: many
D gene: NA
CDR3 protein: CSVDGLVNEQFF
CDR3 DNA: TGCAGCGTTGATGGACTGGTCAATGAGCAGTTCTTC

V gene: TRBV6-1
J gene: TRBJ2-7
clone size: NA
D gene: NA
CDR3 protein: CASSELIYEQYF
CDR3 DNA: TGTGCCAGCAGTGAATTAATATACGAGCAGTACTTC

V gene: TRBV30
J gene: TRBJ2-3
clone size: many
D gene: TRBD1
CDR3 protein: CAWILTGTDTQYF
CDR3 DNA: TGTGCCTGGATCCTGACAGGGACAGATACGCAGTATTTT

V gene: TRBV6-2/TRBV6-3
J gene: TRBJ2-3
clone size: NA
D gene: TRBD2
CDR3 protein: CAGSEVGLAGDTQYF
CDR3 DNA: TGTGCCGGCAGTGAAGTGGGACTAGCGGGAGATACGCAGTATTTT

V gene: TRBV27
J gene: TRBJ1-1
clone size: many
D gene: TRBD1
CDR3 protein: CASGRQGAAFF
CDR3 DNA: TGTGCCAGCGGTCGACAGGGGGCAGCTTTCTTT

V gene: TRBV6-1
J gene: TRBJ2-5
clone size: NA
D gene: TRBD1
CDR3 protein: CASRVGQVETQYF
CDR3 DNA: TGTGCCAGCAGGGTTGGACAGGTGGAGACCCAGTACTTC

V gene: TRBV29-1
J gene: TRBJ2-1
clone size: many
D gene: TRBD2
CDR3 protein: CSVRTSGRANEQFF
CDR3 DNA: TGCAGCGTCCGGACTAGCGGGAGGGCGAATGAGCAGTTCTTC

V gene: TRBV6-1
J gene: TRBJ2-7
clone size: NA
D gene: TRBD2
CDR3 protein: CASSEGGGRLSYEQYF
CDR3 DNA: TGTGCCAGCAGTGAGGGGGGCGGGAGGCTTTCCTACGAGCAGTACTTC

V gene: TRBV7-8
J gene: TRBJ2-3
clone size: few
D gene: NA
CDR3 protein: CASSLPSWAATSTDTQYF
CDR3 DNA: TGTGCCAGCAGCTTACCGAGCTGGGCCGCGACTAGCACAGATACGCAGTATTTT

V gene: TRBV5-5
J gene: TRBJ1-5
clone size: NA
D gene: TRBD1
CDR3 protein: CASSRGTVGQPQHF
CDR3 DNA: TGTGCCAGCAGCCGAGGGACAGTCGGGCAGCCCCAGCATTTT

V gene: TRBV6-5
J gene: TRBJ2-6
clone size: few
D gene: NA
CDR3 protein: CASSFQGLSGANVLTF
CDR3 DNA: TGTGCCAGCAGTTTTCAGGGACTCTCTGGGGCCAACGTCCTGACTTTC

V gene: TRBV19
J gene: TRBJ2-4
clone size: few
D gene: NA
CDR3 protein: CASSSLRNIQYF
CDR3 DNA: TGTGCCAGTAGTTCCCTACGGAACATTCAGTACTTC

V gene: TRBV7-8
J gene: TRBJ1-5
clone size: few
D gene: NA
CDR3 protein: CASSYLGQGGNQPQHF
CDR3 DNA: TGTGCCAGCAGCTACCTTGGGCAGGGAGGAAATCAGCCCCAGCATTTT

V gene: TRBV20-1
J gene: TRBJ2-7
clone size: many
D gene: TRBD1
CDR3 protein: CSAPGTGIHEQYF
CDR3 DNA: TGCAGTGCTCCCGGGACAGGGATCCACGAGCAGTACTTC

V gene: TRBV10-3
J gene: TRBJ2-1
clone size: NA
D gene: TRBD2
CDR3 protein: CAIRDSQTSGRFNEQFF
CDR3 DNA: TGTGCCATCAGGGACTCCCAAACTAGCGGGAGGTTCAATGAGCAGTTCTTC

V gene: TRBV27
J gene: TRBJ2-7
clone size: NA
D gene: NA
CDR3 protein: CASTTRGGRRSYEQYF
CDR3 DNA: TGTGCCAGCACGACCCGAGGGGGTCGGAGAAGTTACGAGCAGTACTTC

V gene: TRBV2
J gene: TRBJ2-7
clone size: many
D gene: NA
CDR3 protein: CASRGRPSYEQYF
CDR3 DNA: TGTGCCAGCAGAGGACGGCCATCCTACGAGCAGTACTTC

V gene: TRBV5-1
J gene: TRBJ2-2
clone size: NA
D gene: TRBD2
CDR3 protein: CASSLVLAGNTGELFF
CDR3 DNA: TGCGCCAGCAGCTTGGTACTAGCGGGGAACACCGGGGAGCTGTTTTTT

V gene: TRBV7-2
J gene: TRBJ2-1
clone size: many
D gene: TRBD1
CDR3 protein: CASSSDRGREFF
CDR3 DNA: TGTGCCAGCAGCTCGGACAGGGGGCGGGAGTTCTTC

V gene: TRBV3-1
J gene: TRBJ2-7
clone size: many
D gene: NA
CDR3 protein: CASSQDWFTEQYF
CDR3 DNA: TGTGCCAGCAGCCAAGATTGGTTTACAGAGCAGTACTTC

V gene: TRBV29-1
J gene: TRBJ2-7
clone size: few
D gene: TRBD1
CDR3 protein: CSVRPGQRSYEQYF
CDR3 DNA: TGCAGCGTAAGACCGGGACAGCGCTCCTACGAGCAGTACTTC

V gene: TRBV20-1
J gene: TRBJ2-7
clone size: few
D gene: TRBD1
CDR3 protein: CSANDRGAYEQYF
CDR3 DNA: TGCAGTGCCAATGACAGGGGGGCCTACGAGCAGTACTTC

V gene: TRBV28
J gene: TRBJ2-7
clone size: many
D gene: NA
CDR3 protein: CASSPQEREQYF
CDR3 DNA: TGTGCCAGCAGTCCACAAGAGAGGGAGCAGTACTTC

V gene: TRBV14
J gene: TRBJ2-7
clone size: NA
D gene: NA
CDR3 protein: CASSKQGFYEQYF
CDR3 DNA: TGTGCCAGCAGCAAACAGGGTTTCTACGAGCAGTACTTC

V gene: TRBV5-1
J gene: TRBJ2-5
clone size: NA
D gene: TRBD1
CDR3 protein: CASTGTGQETQYF
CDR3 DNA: TGCGCCAGCACTGGGACAGGGCAAGAGACCCAGTACTTC

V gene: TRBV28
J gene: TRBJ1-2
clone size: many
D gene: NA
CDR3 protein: CASRVRRGYGYTF
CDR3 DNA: TGTGCCAGCAGGGTTAGACGGGGCTATGGCTACACCTTC

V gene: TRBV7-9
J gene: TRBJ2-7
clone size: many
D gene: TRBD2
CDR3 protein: CATTSGAAYEQYF
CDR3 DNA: TGTGCCACAACTAGCGGGGCTGCCTACGAGCAGTACTTC

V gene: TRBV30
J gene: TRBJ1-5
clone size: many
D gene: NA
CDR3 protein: CAWRTQPQHF
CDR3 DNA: TGTGCCTGGAGGACTCAGCCCCAGCATTTT

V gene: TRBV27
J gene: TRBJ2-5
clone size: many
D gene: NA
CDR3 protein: CASIPPLGTQYF
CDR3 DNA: TGTGCCAGCATCCCTCCGTTAGGGACCCAGTACTTC

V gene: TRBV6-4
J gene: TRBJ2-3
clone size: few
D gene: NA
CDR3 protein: CASSARAGDTDTQYF
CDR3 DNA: TGTGCCAGCAGTGCTAGGGCAGGTGACACAGATACGCAGTATTTT

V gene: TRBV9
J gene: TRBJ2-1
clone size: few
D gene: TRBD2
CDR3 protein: CASSSPQSTISGSDYNEQFF
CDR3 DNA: TGTGCCAGCAGCTCACCCCAGAGCACTATCAGCGGGAGCGATTACAATGAGCAGTTCTTC

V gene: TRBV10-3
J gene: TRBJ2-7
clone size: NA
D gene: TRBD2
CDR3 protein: CAISQPGLAEVDEQYF
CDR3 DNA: TGTGCCATCAGTCAGCCGGGACTAGCTGAAGTCGACGAGCAGTACTTC

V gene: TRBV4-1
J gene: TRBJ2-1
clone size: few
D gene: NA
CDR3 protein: CASTLRDTAYNEQFF
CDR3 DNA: TGCGCCAGCACCCTCCGGGACACGGCTTACAATGAGCAGTTCTTC

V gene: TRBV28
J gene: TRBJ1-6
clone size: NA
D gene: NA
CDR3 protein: CASSRRASNSPLHF
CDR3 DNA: TGTGCCAGCAGCCGGAGGGCCTCAAATTCACCCCTCCACTTT

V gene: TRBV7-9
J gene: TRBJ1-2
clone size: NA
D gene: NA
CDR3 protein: CASSLRDLSYTF
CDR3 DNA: TGTGCCAGCAGCTTGAGGGACTTGAGCTACACCTTC

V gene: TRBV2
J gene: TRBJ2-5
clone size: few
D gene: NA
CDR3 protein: CATGAVETQYF
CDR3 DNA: TGTGCCACAGGCGCGGTAGAGACCCAGTACTTC

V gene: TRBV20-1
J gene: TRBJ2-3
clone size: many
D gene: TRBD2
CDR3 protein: CSARVSGSVADTQYF
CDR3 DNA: TGCAGTGCTAGAGTTAGCGGGAGCGTAGCAGATACGCAGTATTTT

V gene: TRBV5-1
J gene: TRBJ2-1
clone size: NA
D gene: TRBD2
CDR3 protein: CASSLVLAGRVGSYNEQFF
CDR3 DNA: TGCGCCAGCAGCTTGGTGCTAGCGGGAAGGGTGGGGTCCTACAATGAGCAGTTCTTC

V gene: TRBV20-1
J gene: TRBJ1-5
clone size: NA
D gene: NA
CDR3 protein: CSADVPQTSAQHF
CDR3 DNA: TGCAGTGCTGACGTTCCCCAGACATCGGCCCAGCATTTT

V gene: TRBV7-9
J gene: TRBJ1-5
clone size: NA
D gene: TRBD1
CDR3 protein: CASSLGPDRAGYSNQPQHF
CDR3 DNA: TGTGCCAGCAGCTTAGGCCCGGACAGGGCGGGGTATAGCAATCAGCCCCAGCATTTT

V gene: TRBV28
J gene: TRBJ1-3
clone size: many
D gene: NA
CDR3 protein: CASRRGDPATIYF
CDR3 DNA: TGTGCCAGTAGAAGGGGGGACCCCGCCACCATATATTTT

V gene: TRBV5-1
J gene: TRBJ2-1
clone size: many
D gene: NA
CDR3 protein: CASSSHRGSETNEQFF
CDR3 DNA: TGCGCCAGCAGCTCCCATAGGGGTAGCGAGACCAATGAGCAGTTCTTC

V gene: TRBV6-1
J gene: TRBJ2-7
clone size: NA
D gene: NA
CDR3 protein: CASSDWGRPYEQYF
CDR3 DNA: TGTGCCAGCAGTGATTGGGGCAGGCCCTACGAGCAGTACTTC

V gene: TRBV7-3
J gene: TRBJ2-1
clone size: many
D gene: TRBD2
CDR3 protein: CASSKRRASGAYNEQFF
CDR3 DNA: TGTGCCAGCAGCAAAAGGAGGGCTAGCGGGGCCTACAATGAGCAGTTCTTC

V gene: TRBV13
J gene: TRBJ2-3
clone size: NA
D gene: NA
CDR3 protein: CASSQEGRRQDTQYF
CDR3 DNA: TGTGCCAGCAGCCAAGAGGGGCGGAGACAAGATACGCAGTATTTT

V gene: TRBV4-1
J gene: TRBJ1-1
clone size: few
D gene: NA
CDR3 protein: CASSQGGGLTEAFF
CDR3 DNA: TGCGCCAGCAGCCAGGGGGGGGGCCTCACTGAAGCTTTCTTT

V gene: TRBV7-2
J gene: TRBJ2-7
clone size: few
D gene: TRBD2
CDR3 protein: CASSLYGTMGEQYF
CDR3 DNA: TGTGCCAGCAGCTTATACGGGACTATGGGCGAGCAGTACTTC

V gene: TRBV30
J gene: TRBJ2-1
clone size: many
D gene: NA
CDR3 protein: CAWSTAAYNEQFF
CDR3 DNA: TGTGCCTGGAGTACGGCTGCCTACAATGAGCAGTTCTTC